The present T cell receptor beta chain was sequenced within a study of blood T cell repertoires in COVID-19. Per the germline V gene, CDR1 is KGHSH and CDR2 is LQKENI. The junction had 6 bases not matched to a gene; V was cut back by 2 bases and J by 3 bases. CDR3 size: 16 residues. Only in-frame clones appear in the TCRdb table, and some are missing; sequencing was by immunoSEQ multiplex PCR. Among about 59,000 clones listed, more than 60% were seen once. Sequenced material: peripheral blood. This sequence originates from a woman between 65 and 79 years old with acute or convalescent COVID-19. The chain combines TRBV18 with TRBJ2-2; 7 bases agree with TRBD1. CDR3 sequence (DNA): TGTGCCAGCTCACCAATGACAGGGTGGGACACCGGGGAGCTGTTTTTT. Protein: CASSPMTGWDTGELFF.